Here is one T cell receptor (beta chain) with its context. The antigen remains unidentified. This was the immunoSEQ version 4 assay in survey mode. The protocol was immunoSEQ multiplex PCR, while the TCRdb copy is restricted to in-frame clones and leaves out a portion. Found here are approximately 45,000 clones, 88% of them singletons; the top ten hold 0.4% to 0.6%. These data originate in a study of persistence of HIV-infected CD4 T cells. Whole-study context: Antigen stimulation activated a lower proportion of cells, more of them memory, than anti-CD3/anti-CD28 stimulation.

The CDR3 is 14 amino acids. CDR1 is LNHDA and CDR2 is SQIVND in the germline V gene (reference sequence). Trimming took 5 bases from V and 2 from J, leaving 12 bases between them. This nonspecific control used anti-CD3/anti-CD28 bead stimulation of CD4+ T cells. Responding CD4+ T cells were sorted by upregulation of both CD40 ligand and CD69. The J gene is TRBJ1-2, the V gene TRBV19, with D possibly matching TRBD1 (6 bases). The starting material was CD4+ T cells sorted from PBMCs after approximately 18-hour stimulation, obtained from a patient who received antiretroviral therapy. The TCR sequence derives from an adult woman with HIV who was CMV-seropositive. This CDR3 reads CASSRTRGNYGYTF. The CDR3 DNA reads TGTGCCAGTAGTCGCACAAGGGGGAACTATGGCTACACCTTC.